The 19 T cell receptor beta chains below all came from one sample that was sequenced in a study of CD8 T cells in Susac syndrome. A quantity of roughly 0.5 to 1 ug RNA underwent reverse transcription using random hexamers. TCRdb independently ran MiXCR on the immunoSEQ multiplex PCR reads; one entry per CDR3 protein. The data hold some 250,000 distinct CDR3 sequences, with 90% to 97% observed a single time. Sequencing was done on a sample of CD4+ T cells from PBMCs. The source is a human donor with Susac syndrome.

The chain couples TRBV3-1 to TRBJ2-4; 7 bases align to TRBD2. The CDR3 covers 16 residues. The trim removed 3 bases at V and 0 bases at J, leaving 5 bases unmatched. Per the germline V gene, CDR1 is LGHDT and CDR2 is YNNKEL (reference sequence). The DNA for the CDR3 is TGTGCCAGCAGCCACCCAGCGGGGCTAGCCAAAAACATTCAGTACTTC. Translating gives CASSHPAGLAKNIQYF.

The chain is built from TRBV11-3 and TRBJ2-3, with D possibly TRBD1 on 6 matching bases. The germline CDR1 and CDR2 sequences are SGHNT and YENEEA. The CDR3 is 15 amino acids. The V end was cut by 3 bases, the J end by 5 bases, with 15 bases between. The CDR3 coding sequence is TGTGCCAGCAGCTTGGAAACAGGGATTAGAGATACGCAGTATTTT. It codes for CASSLETGIRDTQYF.

The chain is built from TRBV12-3 or TRBV12-4 and TRBJ1-2; D ambiguous. Trimming took 5 bases from V and 2 from J, leaving 15 bases between them. The CDR3 contains 15 residues. The CDR3, as DNA: TGTGCCAGCAGTACAGCTCCCCTGGGAAACTATGGCTACACCTTC. It encodes CASSTAPLGNYGYTF.

J is TRBJ1-2 and V is TRBV30; D not certain. The CDR3 is 14 residues long. Between the trimmed V and J ends, which lost 1 base and 0 bases, there was a span of 9 bases. Germline V gene sequence: CDR1 GTSNPN, CDR2 SVGIG (reference sequence). CDR3 amino acids: CAWSEATTNYGYTF. The CDR3 DNA reads as TGTGCCTGGAGTGAGGCAACTACTAACTATGGCTACACCTTC. Complete variable domain (other parts from reference TRBV30 and TRBJ1-2): SQTIHQWPATLVQPVGSPLSLECTVEGTSNPNLYWYRQAAGRGLQLLFYSVGIGQISSEVPQNLSASRPQDRQFILSSKKLLLSDSGFYLCAWSEATTNYGYTFGSGTRLTVV.

This chain links TRBV4-1 with TRBJ2-1; 12 bases are a match to TRBD2. Germline V gene lookup returns CDR1 MGHRA and CDR2 YSYEKL. The V and J ends lost 6 bases and 3 bases, in that order; junction bases with no gene match: 6. The CDR3 spans 16 residues. For the CDR3, the DNA is TGCGCCAGCAGTCCTGGGACTAGCGGGTACTACAATGAGCAGTTCTTC. Translating it yields CASSPGTSGYYNEQFF.

The genes are TRBV5-1 and TRBJ2-1; 9 nucleotides match TRBD2. The CDR3 is 14 amino acids. Germline assignment: CDR1 SGHRS and CDR2 YFSETQ. V shed 4 bases and J 7 bases; nucleotides not matched to a gene: 6. This chain's CDR3 is CASSRSGSNNEQFF. The CDR3 bases are TGCGCCAGCAGCCGTAGCGGGAGTAATAATGAGCAGTTCTTC.

The chain has TRBV9 and TRBJ1-5; D not resolved. The CDR3 length is 14 residues. Trimming pared 0 bases from V and 1 base from J, leaving 5 bases between. Per germline, CDR1 SGDLS and CDR2 YYNGEE. The CDR3 DNA reads as TGTGCCAGCAGCGTAGCGGACAGCAATCAGCCCCAGCATTTT. Amino acids: CASSVADSNQPQHF.

This sequence joins TRBV6-5 and TRBJ2-5, with D possibly TRBD2 on 6 matching bases. Trimming took off 0 bases at V and 7 bases at J, with 21 bases between the two ends. CDR1 is MNHEY and CDR2 is SVGAGI in the germline V gene. The length of the CDR3 is 17 residues. Here the CDR3 DNA reads TGTGCCAGCAGTTACTCGATAGCGGACTGGGCCCCGGGGACCCAGTACTTC. This codes for CASSYSIADWAPGTQYF.

J is TRBJ1-1 and V is TRBV18; a possible D gene is TRBD1 (5 bases). Trimming left V 6 bases short and J 6 bases short, with 20 bases between. CDR3 length: 15 amino acids. CDR1 and CDR2 (germline): KGHSH, LQKENI. The CDR3 nucleotides read TGTGCCAGCTCTAGGATCTCCGGGGGAGGATCTGAAGCTTTCTTT. Translation: CASSRISGGGSEAFF.

V gene TRBV7-2 combines with J gene TRBJ2-7; 12 nucleotides match TRBD2. V was pared by 6 bases and J by 4 bases, with 7 bases of the junction left unmatched. Germline-derived CDR1 and CDR2 are SGHTA and FQGNSA. The CDR3 runs 15 residues. For the CDR3, the DNA is TGTGCCAGCAGTTTCATGACTAGCGGGAGTTACGAGCAGTACTTC. This sequence encodes CASSFMTSGSYEQYF.

The count of this clonotype is one. The chain joins TRBV6-2 or TRBV6-3 to TRBJ2-1, with TRBD1 matching over 10 bases. V lost 6 bases, J lost 8 bases, and 7 bases stayed unmatched. The CDR3 covers 14 residues. Germline loops: CDR1 MNHEY, CDR2 SVGEGT. The DNA of the CDR3 is TGTGCCAGCAGACGGACAGGGGGTTCGTATGAGCAGTTCTTC. Translation: CASRRTGGSYEQFF.

The rearrangement uses TRBV6-5 and TRBJ2-7, with no clear D. The CDR3 has 13 amino acids. V shed 6 bases and J shed 0 bases, with 9 bases lying between them. Looked up from germline, CDR1 is MNHEY and CDR2 is SVGAGI. CDR3 protein: CASSPASSYEQYF. For the CDR3, the DNA is TGTGCCAGCAGCCCTGCCAGCTCCTACGAGCAGTACTTC.

The chain links TRBV10-3 to TRBJ1-2; D possibly corresponds to TRBD1 (5 bases). Germline V CDR1 and CDR2: ENHRY, SYGVKD. V was clipped by 2 bases and J by 4 bases, with 8 bases between them. This CDR3 contains 13 residues. The CDR3 DNA is TGTGCCATCAGTGAGACAGGAGTCTATGGCTACACCTTC. Encoded protein: CAISETGVYGYTF.

The chain joins TRBV30 to TRBJ2-7; D perhaps matches TRBD2 (5 bases). The germline V gene encodes CDR1 GTSNPN and CDR2 SVGIG (reference sequence). The CDR3 is 12 residues long. The ends were cut back, 7 bases at V and 3 bases at J, with 13 bases in the middle. This chain's CDR3 is CASPGINYEQYF. CDR3 DNA: TGTGCCTCCCCGGGAATCAACTACGAGCAGTACTTC.

The V gene is TRBV20-1, the J gene TRBJ2-1, with TRBD2 as a possible D gene (5 bases). Germline lookup yields CDR1 DFQATT and CDR2 SNEGSKA (reference sequence). Trimming stripped 4 bases from V and 1 base from J, with 14 bases between. The CDR3 has 15 amino acids. The CDR3 is CSAKSASNSYNEQFF. For the CDR3, the DNA is TGCAGTGCTAAGTCGGCTAGCAATTCCTACAATGAGCAGTTCTTC.

This sequence joins TRBV12-3 or TRBV12-4 and TRBJ2-1; D gene uncertain. CDR3 size: 15 residues. V dropped 4 bases and J dropped 10 bases, with 20 bases sitting between them. In nucleotides, the CDR3 is TGTGCCAGCAGTTCGGGCGTATCTGCCCTGGGCGAGCAGTTCTTC. This gives the protein CASSSGVSALGEQFF.

In DNA, the CDR3 is TGTGCCAGCAGCCCTAGACTAGCCCAGACCAATGAGCAGTTCTTC. This codes for CASSPRLAQTNEQFF. The chain links TRBV3-1 to TRBJ2-1; TRBD2 agrees at 7 bases. Germline assignment: CDR1 LGHDT and CDR2 YNNKEL (reference sequence). V lost 4 bases and J lost 6; bases outside the gene matches: 9. CDR3 length equals 15 residues.

V gene TRBV9 combines with J gene TRBJ1-5; 7 nucleotides agree with TRBD1. J lost 7 bases, V lost 3 bases, and 7 bases had no gene match. Per the germline V gene, CDR1 is SGDLS and CDR2 is YYNGEE. CDR3 length: 14 amino acids. CDR3 DNA sequence: TGTGCCAGCAGCGCCAACAGGGGTGGCCAGCCCCAGCATTTT. Translated, it gives CASSANRGGQPQHF.

The rearrangement links TRBV25-1 to TRBJ2-1; 10 nucleotides align to TRBD2. V lost 2 bases, J lost 4 bases, and 5 bases stayed unmatched. Germline values: CDR1 MGHDK, CDR2 SYGVNS. The CDR3 runs 16 residues. The CDR3 spells CASSEGLAGAYNEQFF. CDR3 DNA: TGTGCCAGCAGTGAAGGTCTAGCGGGAGCTTACAATGAGCAGTTCTTC.